The rows below give T cell receptor beta chains drawn from one sample of a study of OX40 agonist ivuxolimab in advanced cancers. The repertoire was sequenced with immunoSEQ multiplex PCR; TCRdb's copy has only in-frame clones and lacks some. Seen here are over 45,000 clones, more than 75% observed once, and the top ten hold more than 0.9%. The starting material was CD4+ or CD8+ T cells sorted from blood, obtained in a trial of the OX40 agonist ivuxolimab. These receptors were taken from an adult with an advanced solid tumor such as melanoma, head and neck, liver or kidney cancer. Both conserved end residues are trimmed from each CDR3.

14	TRBV30	TRBJ2-7	AWSDPGASGRYEQY
12	TRBV4-1	TRBJ1-2	ASSQDGRPYGYT
12	TRBV7-9	TRBJ2-5	ASAPHRGEETQY
14	TRBV28	TRBJ1-2	ASSLNGDRGRRGYT
9	TRBV2	TRBJ2-3	ASHLADTQY
12	TRBV19	TRBJ2-2	ASSTVTGPGELF
12	TRBV6-6	TRBJ1-1	ASSSPDMNTEAF
11	TRBV11-2	TRBJ1-2	ASSLATGGGYT
15	TRBV4-1	TRBJ2-3	ASSQAGTSGGQDTQY
11	TRBV11-3	TRBJ2-5	ASSPTGQETQY
13	TRBV5-4	TRBJ2-7	ASSLYNRESYEQY
12	TRBV11-2	TRBJ2-1	ASSLAGLVNEQF
11	TRBV4-2	TRBJ1-4	ASSVQWDEKLF
12	TRBV5-4	TRBJ1-2	ASSFDPGNYGYT
11	TRBV27	TRBJ2-5	ASSGWTEETQY
14	TRBV7-2	TRBJ2-2	ASSLNGDPNTGELF
12	TRBV5-1	TRBJ2-5	ASSLNGVQETQY
10	TRBV2	TRBJ2-7	ASSGQGDEQY